This T cell receptor (beta chain) was observed in a study of T-cell reconstitution after alpha-beta-depleted transplantation in children. This clonotype has at least ten counts. Unique molecular identifiers were incorporated when the TCRbeta library was constructed. TCRdb reanalysed the PCR reads using MiXCR and keeps one entry per CDR3 protein. The repertoire holds about 490,000 distinct CDR3 sequences, with roughly a tenth as singletons. Trimming removed 1 base from V and 1 base from J, with 16 bases in between. This CDR3 has 17 amino acids. Germline V gene data show CDR1 as SGHRS and CDR2 as YFSETQ.

Here the sequenced sample was PBMCs, taken before TCRalphabeta/CD19-depleted stem cell transplant. The receptor comes from a child aged 2 to 10 with inherited bone marrow failure, due to receive a stem cell transplant. The gene calls are TRBV5-1 and TRBJ2-3, with D possibly TRBD2 on 5 matching bases. The CDR3 protein is CASSLSGAQEGTDTQYF. CDR3 nucleotide sequence: TGCGCCAGCAGCTTGTCAGGCGCCCAGGAGGGCACAGATACGCAGTATTTT.